The 3 T cell receptor beta chains reported below all come from one sample, sequenced in a study of glioma-infiltrating T cells (dated by TCRdb to between 2015 and 2016). The sequencer listed for this sample is Illumina MiSeq. TCR alpha and beta CDR3 regions were amplified with the iRepertoire nested amplicon-rescue multiplex PCR (arm-PCR) platform from RNA. In-frame beta chains were kept once TCRdb had trimmed the public reads at Q25 with fastp and called clones with MiXCR. Entries that share a CDR3 protein sequence are merged under the most common genes and DNA. This sample is represented by about 89,000 distinct CDR3 sequences; 23% of them were singletons. In total, the top ten clones hold 6.7% of the sample. Sequencing used glioma tissue, nonneoplastic brain tissue, or PBMCs (not recorded which). The receptors come from a human donor with low-grade glioma or glioblastoma, undergoing nonglioma brain surgery, or in good health (not recorded which).

The chain has TRBV29-1 and TRBJ2-1, with a tentative D call TRBD2 (6 bases). V lost 2 bases to trimming and J lost 8 bases, with 16 bases between them. CDR3 length: 14 residues. CDR1 and CDR2 (germline): SQVTM, ANQGSEA. The CDR3 spells CSVELETRGDEQFF. As DNA, the CDR3 is TGCAGCGTTGAACTCGAGACGCGGGGAGATGAGCAGTTCTTC.

This clonotype was seen ten or more times. The chain recombines TRBV7-2 with TRBJ1-2, with D possibly TRBD1 on 6 matching bases. Germline CDR1 reads SGHTA; CDR2 reads FQGNSA. V lost 1 base and J lost 1, with 13 bases in between. The CDR3 is 16 residues long. In DNA form, the CDR3 reads TGTGCCAGCAGCTTAGTCTCGGGACACCTTAACTATGGCTACACCTTC. This translates into CASSLVSGHLNYGYTF.

This clonotype occurred many times. The V gene is TRBV12-3 or TRBV12-4, the J gene TRBJ2-3, with D perhaps matching TRBD2 (6 bases). V was clipped by 3 bases and J by 7 bases, with 8 bases between them. The CDR3 sequence is 12 residues long. CDR3 nucleotides: TGTGCCAGCAGTTTGGAGGGAAATACGCAGTATTTT. Translation gives CASSLEGNTQYF.